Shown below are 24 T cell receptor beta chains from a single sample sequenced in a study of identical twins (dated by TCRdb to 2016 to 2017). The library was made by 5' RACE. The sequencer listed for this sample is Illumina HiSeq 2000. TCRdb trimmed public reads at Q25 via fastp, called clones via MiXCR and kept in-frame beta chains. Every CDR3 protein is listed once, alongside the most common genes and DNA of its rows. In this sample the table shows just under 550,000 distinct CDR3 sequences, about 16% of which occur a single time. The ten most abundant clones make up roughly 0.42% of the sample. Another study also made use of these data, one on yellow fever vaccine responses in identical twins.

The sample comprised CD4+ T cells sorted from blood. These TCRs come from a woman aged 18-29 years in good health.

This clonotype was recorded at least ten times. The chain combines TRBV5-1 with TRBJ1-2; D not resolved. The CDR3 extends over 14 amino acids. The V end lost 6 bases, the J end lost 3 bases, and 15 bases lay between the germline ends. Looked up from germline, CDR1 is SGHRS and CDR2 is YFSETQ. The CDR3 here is CASTPRANHYGYTF. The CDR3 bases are TGCGCCAGCACCCCGAGGGCCAACCACTATGGCTACACCTTC.

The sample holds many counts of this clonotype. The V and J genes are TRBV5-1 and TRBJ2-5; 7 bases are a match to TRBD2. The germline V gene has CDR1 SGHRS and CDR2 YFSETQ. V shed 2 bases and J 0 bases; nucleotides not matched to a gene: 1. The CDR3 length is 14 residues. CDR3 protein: CASSLAGNQETQYF. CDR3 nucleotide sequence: TGCGCCAGCAGCTTAGCGGGAAACCAAGAGACCCAGTACTTC. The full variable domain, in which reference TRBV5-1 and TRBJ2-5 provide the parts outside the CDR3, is KAGVTQTPRYLIKTRGQQVTLSCSPISGHRSVSWYQQTPGQGLQFLFEYFSETQRNKGNFPGRFSGRQFSNSRSEMNVSTLELGDSALYLCASSLAGNQETQYFGPGTRLLVL.

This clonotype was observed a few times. This CDR3 reads CASSEGLAGGVFSYEQYV. CDR3 sequence (DNA): TGTGCCAGCAGTGAGGGACTAGCGGGGGGTGTTTTCTCTTACGAGCAGTACGTC. This rearrangement joins TRBV11-2 to TRBJ2-7; TRBD2 aligns across 15 bases. CDR1 is SGHAT and CDR2 is FQNNGV in the germline V gene. Trimming took 6 bases from V and 4 from J; bases not matched to a gene: 13. CDR3 size: 18 residues.

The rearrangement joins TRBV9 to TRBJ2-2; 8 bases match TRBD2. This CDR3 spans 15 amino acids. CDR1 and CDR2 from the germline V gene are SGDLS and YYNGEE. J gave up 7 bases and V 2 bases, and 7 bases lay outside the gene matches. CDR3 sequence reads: CASSVSGSSIGELFF. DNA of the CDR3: TGTGCCAGCAGCGTCAGCGGGAGCTCAATCGGGGAGCTGTTTTTT.

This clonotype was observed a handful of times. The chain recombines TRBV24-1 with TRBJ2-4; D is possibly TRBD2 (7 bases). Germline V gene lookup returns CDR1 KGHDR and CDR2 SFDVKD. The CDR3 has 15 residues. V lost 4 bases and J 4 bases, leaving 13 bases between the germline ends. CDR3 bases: TGTGCCACCAGTGAAGCGGGACACCCGAAAAACATTCAGTACTTC. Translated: CATSEAGHPKNIQYF.

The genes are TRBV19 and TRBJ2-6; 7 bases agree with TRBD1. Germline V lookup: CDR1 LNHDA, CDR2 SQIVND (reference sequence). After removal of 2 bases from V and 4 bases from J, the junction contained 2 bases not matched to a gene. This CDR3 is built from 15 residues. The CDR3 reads CASSIQGVGANVLTF. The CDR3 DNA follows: TGTGCCAGTAGTATACAGGGGGTAGGGGCCAACGTCCTGACTTTC. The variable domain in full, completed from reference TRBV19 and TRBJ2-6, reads DGGITQSPKYLFRKEGQNVTLSCEQNLNHDAMYWYRQDPGQGLRLIYYSQIVNDFQKGDIAEGYSVSREKKESFPLTVTSAQKNPTAFYLCASSIQGVGANVLTFGAGSRLTVL.

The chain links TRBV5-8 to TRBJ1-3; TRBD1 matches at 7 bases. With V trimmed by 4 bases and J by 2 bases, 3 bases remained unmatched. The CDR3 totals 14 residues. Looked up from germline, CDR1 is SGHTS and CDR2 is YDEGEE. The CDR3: CASSVTGTGNTIYF. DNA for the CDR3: TGTGCCAGCAGCGTGACAGGGACTGGAAACACCATATATTTT.

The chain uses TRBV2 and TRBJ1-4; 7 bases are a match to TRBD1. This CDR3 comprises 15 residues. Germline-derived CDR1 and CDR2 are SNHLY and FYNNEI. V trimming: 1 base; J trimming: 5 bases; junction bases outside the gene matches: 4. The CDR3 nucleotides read TGTGCCAGCAGTGAAGAAGGGACAGCAAATGAAAAACTGTTTTTT. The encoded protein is CASSEEGTANEKLFF.

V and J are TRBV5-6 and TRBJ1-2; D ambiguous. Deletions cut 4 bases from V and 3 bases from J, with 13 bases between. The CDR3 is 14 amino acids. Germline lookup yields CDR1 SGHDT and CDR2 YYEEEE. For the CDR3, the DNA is TGTGCCAGCAGCACCTTTGGAGGCCACTATGGCTACACCTTC. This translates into CASSTFGGHYGYTF.

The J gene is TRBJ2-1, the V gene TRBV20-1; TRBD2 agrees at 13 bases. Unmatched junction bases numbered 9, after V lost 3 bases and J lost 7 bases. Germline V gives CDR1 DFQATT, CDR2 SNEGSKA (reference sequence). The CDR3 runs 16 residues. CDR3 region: CSASGLAGASLNEQFF. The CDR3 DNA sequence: TGCAGTGCTAGTGGACTAGCGGGAGCTTCGTTGAATGAGCAGTTCTTC.

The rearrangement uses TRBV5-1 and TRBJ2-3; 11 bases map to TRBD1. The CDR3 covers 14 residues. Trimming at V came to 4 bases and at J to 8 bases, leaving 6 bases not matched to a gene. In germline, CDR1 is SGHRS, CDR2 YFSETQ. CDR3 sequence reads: CASSGDRGSGTQYF. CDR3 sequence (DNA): TGCGCCAGCAGCGGGGACAGGGGGAGCGGTACGCAGTATTTT.

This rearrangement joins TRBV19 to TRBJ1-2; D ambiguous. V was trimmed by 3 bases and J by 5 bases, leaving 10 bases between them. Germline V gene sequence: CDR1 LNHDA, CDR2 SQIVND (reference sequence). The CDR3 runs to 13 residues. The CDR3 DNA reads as TGTGCCAGTAGTATCGGCCCCAAGTATGGCTACACCTTC. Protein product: CASSIGPKYGYTF.

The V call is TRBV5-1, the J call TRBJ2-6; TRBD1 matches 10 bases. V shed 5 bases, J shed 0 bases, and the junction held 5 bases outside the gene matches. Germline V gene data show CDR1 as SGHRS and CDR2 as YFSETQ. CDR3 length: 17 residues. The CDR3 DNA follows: TGCGCCAGCAGAGCCGGGACAGGGGCCTCTGGGGCCAACGTCCTGACTTTC. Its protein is CASRAGTGASGANVLTF.

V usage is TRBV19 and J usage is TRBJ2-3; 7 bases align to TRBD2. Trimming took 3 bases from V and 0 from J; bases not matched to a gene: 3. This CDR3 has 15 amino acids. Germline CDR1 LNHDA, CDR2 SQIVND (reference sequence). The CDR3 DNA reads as TGTGCCAGTAGTATCAGGCGGGAGAGCACAGATACGCAGTATTTT. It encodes CASSIRRESTDTQYF.

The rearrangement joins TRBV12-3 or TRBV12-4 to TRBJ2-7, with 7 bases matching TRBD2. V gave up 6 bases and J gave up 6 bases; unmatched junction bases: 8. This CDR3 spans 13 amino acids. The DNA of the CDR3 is TGTGCCAGCAGAGCAGACCTAGCGGCCGAGCAGTACTTC. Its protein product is CASRADLAAEQYF.

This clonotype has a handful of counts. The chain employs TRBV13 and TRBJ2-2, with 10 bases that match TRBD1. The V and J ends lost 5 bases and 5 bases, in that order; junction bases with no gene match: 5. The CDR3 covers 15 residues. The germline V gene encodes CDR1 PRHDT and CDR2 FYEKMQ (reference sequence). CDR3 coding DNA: TGTGCCAGCAGCGCAGGACAGGGGGGAACCGGGGAGCTGTTTTTT. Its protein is CASSAGQGGTGELFF.

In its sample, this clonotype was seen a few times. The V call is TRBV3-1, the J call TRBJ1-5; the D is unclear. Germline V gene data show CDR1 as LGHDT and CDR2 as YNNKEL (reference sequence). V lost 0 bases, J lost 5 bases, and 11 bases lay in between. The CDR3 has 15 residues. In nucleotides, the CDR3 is TGTGCCAGCAGCCAAGACTCACAGCCGCATCAGCCCCAGCATTTT. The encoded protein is CASSQDSQPHQPQHF.

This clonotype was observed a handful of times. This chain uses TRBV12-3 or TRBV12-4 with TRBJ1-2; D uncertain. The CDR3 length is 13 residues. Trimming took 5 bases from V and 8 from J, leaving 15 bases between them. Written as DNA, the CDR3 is TGTGCCAGCAGTACTGACTTGCCGGGGGGCTACACCTTC. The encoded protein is CASSTDLPGGYTF.

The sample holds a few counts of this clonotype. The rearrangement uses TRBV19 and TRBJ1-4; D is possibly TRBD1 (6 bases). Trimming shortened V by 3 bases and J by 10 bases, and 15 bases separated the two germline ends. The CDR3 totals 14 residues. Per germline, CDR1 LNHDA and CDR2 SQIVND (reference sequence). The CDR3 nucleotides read TGTGCCAGTAGTATTGGCCAGGCCAGGGGAAAACTGTTTTTT. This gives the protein CASSIGQARGKLFF.

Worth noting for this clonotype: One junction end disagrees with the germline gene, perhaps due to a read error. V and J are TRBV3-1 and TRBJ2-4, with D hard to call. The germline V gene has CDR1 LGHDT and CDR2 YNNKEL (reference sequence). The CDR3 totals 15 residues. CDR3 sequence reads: CACSHRALEKNIQYF. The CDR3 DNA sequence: TGTGCCTGCAGCCATCGTGCCCTAGAGAAAAACATTCAGTACTTC.

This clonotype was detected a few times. CDR3 amino acids: CASSQESSYTEAFF. The CDR3 DNA reads TGCGCCAGCAGCCAAGAGAGCAGCTACACTGAAGCTTTCTTT. The V and J genes are TRBV4-1 and TRBJ1-1, with no clear D. Germline assignment: CDR1 MGHRA and CDR2 YSYEKL. This CDR3 has 14 amino acids. The V end lost 0 bases, the J end lost 3 bases, and 8 bases lay between the germline ends.

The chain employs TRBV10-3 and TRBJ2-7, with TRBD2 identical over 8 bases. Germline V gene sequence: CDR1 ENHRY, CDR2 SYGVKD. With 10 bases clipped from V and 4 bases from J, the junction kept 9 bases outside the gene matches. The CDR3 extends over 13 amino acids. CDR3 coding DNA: TGTGCCAGCTCGGGAGCGGGAGAGTACGAGCAGTACTTC. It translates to CASSGAGEYEQYF.

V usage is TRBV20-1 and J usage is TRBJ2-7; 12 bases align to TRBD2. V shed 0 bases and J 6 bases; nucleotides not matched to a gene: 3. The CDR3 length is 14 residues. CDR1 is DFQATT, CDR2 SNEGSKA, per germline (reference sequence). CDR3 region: CSARDRTSGTEQYF. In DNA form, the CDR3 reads TGCAGTGCTAGAGATAGGACTAGCGGGACCGAGCAGTACTTC.

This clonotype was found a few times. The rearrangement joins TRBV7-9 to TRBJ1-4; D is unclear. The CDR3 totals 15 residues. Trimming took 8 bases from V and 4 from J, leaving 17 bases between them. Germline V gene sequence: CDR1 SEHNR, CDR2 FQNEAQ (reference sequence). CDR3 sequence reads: CASGAGMGNNEKLFF. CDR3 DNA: TGTGCCAGCGGAGCGGGGATGGGGAATAATGAAAAACTGTTTTTT.